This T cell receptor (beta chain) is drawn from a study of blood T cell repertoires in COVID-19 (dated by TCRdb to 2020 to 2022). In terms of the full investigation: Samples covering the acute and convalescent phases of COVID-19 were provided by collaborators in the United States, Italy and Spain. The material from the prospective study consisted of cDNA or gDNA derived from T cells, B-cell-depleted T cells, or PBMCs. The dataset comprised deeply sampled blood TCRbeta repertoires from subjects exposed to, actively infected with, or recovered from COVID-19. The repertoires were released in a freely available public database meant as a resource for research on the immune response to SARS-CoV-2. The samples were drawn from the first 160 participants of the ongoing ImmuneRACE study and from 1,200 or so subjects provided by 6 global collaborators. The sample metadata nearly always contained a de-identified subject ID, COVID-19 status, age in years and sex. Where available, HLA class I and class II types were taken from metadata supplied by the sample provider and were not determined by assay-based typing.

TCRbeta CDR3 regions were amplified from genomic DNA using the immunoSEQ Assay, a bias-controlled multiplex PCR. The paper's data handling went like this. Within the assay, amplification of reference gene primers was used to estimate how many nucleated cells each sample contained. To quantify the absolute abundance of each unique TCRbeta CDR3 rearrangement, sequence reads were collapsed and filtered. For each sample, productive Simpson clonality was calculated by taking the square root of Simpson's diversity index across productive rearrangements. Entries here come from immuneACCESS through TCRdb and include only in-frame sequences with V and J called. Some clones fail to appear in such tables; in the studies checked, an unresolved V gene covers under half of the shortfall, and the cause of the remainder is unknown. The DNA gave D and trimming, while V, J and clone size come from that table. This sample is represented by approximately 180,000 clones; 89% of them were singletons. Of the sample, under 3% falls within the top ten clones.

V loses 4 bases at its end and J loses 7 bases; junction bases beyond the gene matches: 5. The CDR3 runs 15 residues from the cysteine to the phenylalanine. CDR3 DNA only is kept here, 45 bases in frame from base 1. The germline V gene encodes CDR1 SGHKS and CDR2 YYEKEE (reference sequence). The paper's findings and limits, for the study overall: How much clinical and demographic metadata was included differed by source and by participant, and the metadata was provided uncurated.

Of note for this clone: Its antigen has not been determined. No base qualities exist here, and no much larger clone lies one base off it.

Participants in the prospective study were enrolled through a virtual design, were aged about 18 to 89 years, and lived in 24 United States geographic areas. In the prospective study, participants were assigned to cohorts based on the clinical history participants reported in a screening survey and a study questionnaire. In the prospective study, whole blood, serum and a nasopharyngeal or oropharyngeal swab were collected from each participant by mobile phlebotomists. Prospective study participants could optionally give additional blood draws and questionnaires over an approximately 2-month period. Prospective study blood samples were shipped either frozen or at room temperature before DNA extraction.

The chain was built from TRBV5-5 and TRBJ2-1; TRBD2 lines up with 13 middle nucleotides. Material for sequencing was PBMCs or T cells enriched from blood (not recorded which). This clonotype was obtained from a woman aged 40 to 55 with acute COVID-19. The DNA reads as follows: TGTGCCAGCAGCGTAGGACTAGCGGGGGATAATGAGCAGTTCTTC. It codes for CASSVGLAGDNEQFF.